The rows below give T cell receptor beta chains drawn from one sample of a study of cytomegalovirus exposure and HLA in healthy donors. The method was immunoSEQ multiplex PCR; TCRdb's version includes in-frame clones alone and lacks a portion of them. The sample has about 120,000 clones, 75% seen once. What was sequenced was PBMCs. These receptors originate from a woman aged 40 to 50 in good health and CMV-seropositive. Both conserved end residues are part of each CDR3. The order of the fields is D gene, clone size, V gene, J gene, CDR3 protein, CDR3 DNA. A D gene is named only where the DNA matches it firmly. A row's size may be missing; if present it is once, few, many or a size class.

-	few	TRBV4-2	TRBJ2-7	CASSQGIGGDYEQYF	TGTGCCAGCAGCCAAGGCATCGGAGGGGACTACGAGCAGTACTTC
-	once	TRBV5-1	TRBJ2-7	CASSGGDSYEQYF	TGCGCCAGCAGCGGAGGGGACAGCTACGAGCAGTACTTC
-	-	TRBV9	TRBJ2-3	CASSPFSTDTQYF	TGTGCCAGCAGCCCCTTCAGCACAGATACGCAGTATTTT
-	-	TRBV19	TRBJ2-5	CASSNRPSLGETQYF	TGTGCCAGTAGTAACAGGCCCTCGCTCGGCGAGACCCAGTACTTC
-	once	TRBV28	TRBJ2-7	CASSITYRSSYEQYF	TGTGCCAGCAGCATTACGTACAGGAGCTCCTACGAGCAGTACTTC
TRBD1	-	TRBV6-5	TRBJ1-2	CAGRDRNYGYTF	TGTGCCGGCCGGGACAGGAACTATGGCTACACCTTC
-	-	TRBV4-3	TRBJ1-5	CASSQDMGRMEPQHF	TGCGCCAGCAGCCAAGATATGGGCAGGATGGAGCCCCAGCATTTT
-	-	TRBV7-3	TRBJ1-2	CASRGQGSDGYTF	TGTGCCAGCAGGGGGCAGGGGAGCGATGGCTACACCTTC
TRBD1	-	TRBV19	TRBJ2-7	CASSGGLYEQYF	TGTGCCAGTTCAGGGGGCCTATACGAGCAGTACTTC
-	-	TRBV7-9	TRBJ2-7	CASSLDAPLVYF	TGTGCCAGCAGCTTAGATGCGCCTTTAGTGTACTTC
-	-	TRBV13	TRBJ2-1	CASSLDYQRLYNEQFF	TGTGCCAGCAGCTTAGATTACCAGAGACTCTACAATGAGCAGTTCTTC
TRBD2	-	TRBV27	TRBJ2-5	CASSLGTSLGGETQYF	TGTGCCAGCAGTTTAGGGACTAGCTTAGGGGGGGAGACCCAGTACTTC
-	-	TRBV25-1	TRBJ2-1	CASGSRGYNEQFF	TGTGCCAGCGGTTCAAGGGGCTACAATGAGCAGTTCTTC
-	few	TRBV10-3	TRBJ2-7	CAIGPAGIFDEQYF	TGTGCCATAGGCCCGGCGGGGATTTTCGACGAGCAGTACTTC
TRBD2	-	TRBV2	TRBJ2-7	CASSGSGTSVTYEQYF	TGTGCCAGCAGTGGCTCTGGGACTAGCGTAACCTACGAGCAGTACTTC
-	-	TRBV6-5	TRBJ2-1	CASSYSPTSYNEQFF	TGTGCCAGCAGTTACTCGCCTACTAGTTACAATGAGCAGTTCTTC
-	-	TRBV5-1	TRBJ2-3	CASSLTGTQGTDTQYF	TGCGCCAGCAGCTTGACAGGAACCCAAGGCACAGATACGCAGTATTTT
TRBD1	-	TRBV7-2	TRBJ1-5	CASSPQGTLSNQPQHF	TGTGCCAGCAGCCCACAGGGGACGCTTTCCAATCAGCCCCAGCATTTT
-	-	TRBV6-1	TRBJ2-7	CASRDGDIGEQYF	TGTGCCAGCAGGGATGGGGACATCGGTGAGCAGTACTTC
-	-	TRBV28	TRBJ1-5	CASTVGGTSNQPQHF	TGTGCCAGCACCGTCGGAGGGACGAGCAATCAGCCCCAGCATTTT
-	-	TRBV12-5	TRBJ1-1	CASGRRQDEAFF	TGTGCTAGTGGCCGGAGACAGGACGAAGCTTTCTTT
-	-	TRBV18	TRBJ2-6	CASSSYGRDTSSGANVLTF	TGTGCCAGCTCATCTTATGGCCGGGACACCTCCTCTGGGGCCAACGTCCTGACTTTC
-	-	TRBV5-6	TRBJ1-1	CASSEEQDTEAFF	TGTGCCAGCAGCGAGGAACAGGACACTGAAGCTTTCTTT
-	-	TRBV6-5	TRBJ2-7	CASSTRGGGDYEQYF	TGTGCCAGCAGTACCCGGGGAGGGGGAGACTACGAGCAGTACTTC
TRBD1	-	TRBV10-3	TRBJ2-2	CAIRGTGGANTGELFF	TGTGCCATCAGGGGGACAGGGGGCGCAAACACCGGGGAGCTGTTTTTT
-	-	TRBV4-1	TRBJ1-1	CASSQDLDSYTEAFF	TGCGCCAGCAGCCAAGATCTGGACAGCTACACTGAAGCTTTCTTT
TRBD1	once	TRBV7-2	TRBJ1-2	CASSFEGRGMGGYTF	TGTGCCAGCAGCTTTGAGGGCAGGGGGATGGGTGGCTACACCTTC
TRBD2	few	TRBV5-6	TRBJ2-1	CASSLGIAGGPGPFF	TGTGCCAGCAGCCTCGGGATAGCGGGAGGCCCCGGACCGTTCTTC
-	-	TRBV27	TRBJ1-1	CASSPGVNTEAFF	TGTGCCAGCAGTCCCGGTGTGAACACTGAAGCTTTCTTT
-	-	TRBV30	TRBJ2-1	CAWSVNRQGPYNEQFF	TGTGCCTGGAGTGTAAACCGTCAGGGTCCCTACAATGAGCAGTTCTTC
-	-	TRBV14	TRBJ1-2	CASSHTVNYGYTF	TGTGCCAGCAGCCACACAGTGAACTATGGCTACACCTTC
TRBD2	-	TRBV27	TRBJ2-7	CASSLSREGLYEQYF	TGTGCCAGCAGTTTATCGCGGGAGGGCCTGTACGAGCAGTACTTC
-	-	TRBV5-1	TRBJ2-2	CASSEAGVTGELFF	TGCGCCAGCAGCGAGGCAGGGGTCACCGGGGAGCTGTTTTTT
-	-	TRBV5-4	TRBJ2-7	CASSPEGSSYEQYF	TGTGCCAGCAGCCCGGAAGGGAGCTCCTACGAGCAGTACTTC
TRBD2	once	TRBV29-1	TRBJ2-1	CSVEGGTSGIGYNEQFF	TGCAGCGTTGAGGGGGGGACTAGCGGGATAGGCTACAATGAGCAGTTCTTC
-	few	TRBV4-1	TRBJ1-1	CASSQGEGIEAFF	TGCGCCAGCAGCCAGGGGGAGGGAATCGAGGCTTTCTTT
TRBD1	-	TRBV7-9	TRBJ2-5	CASSHEGQGVGETQYF	TGTGCCAGCAGCCACGAGGGACAGGGCGTAGGAGAGACCCAGTACTTC
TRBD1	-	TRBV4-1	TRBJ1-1	CASSQTGERNTEAFF	TGCGCCAGCAGTCAAACAGGGGAACGGAACACTGAAGCTTTCTTT
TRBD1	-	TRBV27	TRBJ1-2	CASSPWTGEGYGYTF	TGTGCCAGCAGTCCATGGACAGGAGAGGGCTACGGCTACACCTTC
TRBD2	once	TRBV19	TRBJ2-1	CASSSPSGRAYNEQFF	TGTGCCAGTAGTTCTCCTAGCGGGAGGGCCTACAATGAGCAGTTCTTC
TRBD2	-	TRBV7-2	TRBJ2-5	CASSLGPGLAGGQETQYF	TGTGCCAGCAGCTTAGGCCCAGGACTAGCGGGGGGGCAGGAGACCCAGTACTTC
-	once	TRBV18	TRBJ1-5	CASSPSGLGNQPQHF	TGTGCCAGCTCACCATCAGGGTTGGGCAATCAGCCCCAGCATTTT
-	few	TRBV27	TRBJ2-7	CASRSGQYSTKQYF	TGTGCCAGCAGATCCGGACAGTACAGTACGAAGCAGTACTTC
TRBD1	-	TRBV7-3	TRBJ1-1	CASSSWGDRDLNTEAFF	TGTGCCAGCAGCTCCTGGGGAGACAGGGACCTGAACACTGAAGCTTTCTTT
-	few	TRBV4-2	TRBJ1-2	CASSQIDQGSDGYTF	TGTGCCAGCAGCCAAATTGACCAGGGGTCCGACGGCTACACCTTC
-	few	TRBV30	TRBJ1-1	CAWSAGMNTEAFF	TGTGCCTGGAGTGCAGGCATGAACACTGAAGCTTTCTTT
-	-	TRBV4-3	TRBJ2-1	CASSQALGVYNEQFF	TGCGCCAGCAGCCAGGCCCTAGGGGTATACAATGAGCAGTTCTTC
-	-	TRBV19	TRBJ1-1	CASSMKASGGADTEAFF	TGTGCCAGTAGTATGAAGGCGTCGGGTGGGGCGGACACTGAAGCTTTCTTT